The entry that follows covers one T cell receptor beta chain sequence. Its target is not known. The sample is drawn from a study of shared clonotypes between healthy human individuals. About the research overall: Per donor, CD8 memory used one plate, CD8 naive used two, CD4 memory used three and CD4 naive used three. Study outcomes and limitations: Relative to memory subsets, naive subsets generally showed larger estimated richness. About 4.5% of naive CD4 clonotypes were common to several donors.

From germline, CDR1 is SGHNT and CDR2 YYREEE (reference sequence). Trimming took 4 bases from V and 0 from J, leaving 11 bases between them. This CDR3 has 14 residues. The naive CD8 fraction comprised CD45RO-negative cells positively selected for CCR7 and excluded terminally differentiated effector memory CD45RA+ cells. Those who donated, Caucasian adults without exception, all lived in Nashville, Tennessee. Assay: immunoSEQ multiplex PCR; the TCRdb copy retains only in-frame clones and omits some. The data contain under 1 million clones, around 96% of them singletons. The V gene is TRBV5-4, the J gene TRBJ2-7; D might be TRBD1 (6 bases). The sequenced material came from naive CD8+ T cells sorted from blood. This clonotype was sampled from a man aged 25 to 40 in good health. This CDR3 is CASSRQESSYEQYF. The DNA for the CDR3 is TGTGCCAGCAGCCGACAGGAGAGCTCCTACGAGCAGTACTTC.